This paragraph reports one T cell receptor beta chain. As yet, its antigen is unknown. The authors distributed each subset's genomic DNA evenly over several immunoSEQ plates. Produced via immunoSEQ multiplex PCR; TCRdb's table is partial and in-frame only. The table records 950,000 to 1,300,000 clones, about 74% of them present only once. This sample stems from a study of shared clonotypes between healthy human individuals. Study results and limitations: The generation probabilities recorded for non-shared clonotypes fell below those of clonotypes shared by all four donors.

The CDR3 runs to 16 residues. Deletions cut 6 bases from V and 3 bases from J, with 18 bases between. Germline values: CDR1 MNHEY, CDR2 SMNVEV (reference sequence). The material sequenced was memory CD4+ T cells sorted from blood. The sample's subset: CD45RA-negative fraction. This chain uses TRBV27 with TRBJ2-1; the D gene is possibly TRBD2 (7 bases). This TCR was recovered from a man in his late teens or twenties in good health. DNA of the CDR3: TGTGCCAGCAGGGGAGGGGGGCAAGGGCTCTACAATGAGCAGTTCTTC. Its protein is CASRGGGQGLYNEQFF.